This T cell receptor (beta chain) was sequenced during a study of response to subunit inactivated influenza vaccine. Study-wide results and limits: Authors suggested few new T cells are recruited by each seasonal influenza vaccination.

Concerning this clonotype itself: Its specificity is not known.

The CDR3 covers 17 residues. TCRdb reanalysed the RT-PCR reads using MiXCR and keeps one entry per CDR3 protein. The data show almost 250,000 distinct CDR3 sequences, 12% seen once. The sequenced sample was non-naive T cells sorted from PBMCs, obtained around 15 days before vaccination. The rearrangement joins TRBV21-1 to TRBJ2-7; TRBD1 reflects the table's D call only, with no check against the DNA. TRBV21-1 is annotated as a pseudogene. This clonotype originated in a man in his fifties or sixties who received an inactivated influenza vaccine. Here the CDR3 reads CASSTADRVETSYEQYF. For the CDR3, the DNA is TGTGCCAGCAGTACCGCGGACAGGGTGGAAACCTCCTACGAGCAGTACTTC.